The 27 T cell receptor beta chains below come from one sample, sequenced in a study of shared T cell receptors in the human thymus. Sequencing used immunoSEQ multiplex PCR; TCRdb keeps in-frame clones, though not all of them. The sample yields over 450,000 clones, around 82% seen once. The same sample was also studied in work on human thymus T cells.

Sequencing was performed on thymocytes. The receptors shown here come from a boy in the first two years of life with a congenital heart defect.

This sequence joins TRBV2 and TRBJ1-1; TRBD1 agrees at 9 bases. Per germline, CDR1 SNHLY and CDR2 FYNNEI. V lost 9 bases to trimming and J lost 3 bases; unmatched junction nucleotides: 8. CDR3 length: 14 amino acids. CDR3 residues: CASRGQGRDTEAFF. The CDR3 DNA follows: TGTGCCAGTAGAGGACAGGGGAGGGACACTGAAGCTTTCTTT.

J is TRBJ2-1 and V is TRBV15; 11 bases are shared with TRBD2. V was pared by 1 base and J by 5 bases, with 10 bases of the junction left unmatched. Germline V gene data show CDR1 as LNHNV and CDR2 as YYDKDF (reference sequence). This CDR3 spans 18 amino acids. The CDR3 region is CATSRVTGTSGLDNEQFF. As DNA, the CDR3 is TGTGCCACCAGCAGAGTCACCGGGACTAGCGGTTTAGACAATGAGCAGTTCTTC.

The chain uses TRBV28 and TRBJ1-1; D gene ambiguous. The CDR3 has 15 amino acids. Germline lookup yields CDR1 MDHEN and CDR2 SYDVKM. V dropped 6 bases and J dropped 5 bases, with 19 bases sitting between them. The CDR3 DNA is TGTGCCAGCAGCTGTCCGGGTGGAAGGAGGACTGAAGCTTTCTTT. Its protein product is CASSCPGGRRTEAFF. Variable domain in full (rest from reference TRBV28 and TRBJ1-1): DVKVTQSSRYLVKRTGEKVFLECVQDMDHENMFWYRQDPGLGLRLIYFSYDVKMKEKGDIPEGYSVSREKKERFSLILESASTNQTSMYLCASSCPGGRRTEAFFGQGTRLTVV.

This clone came up once. The rearrangement links TRBV6-5 to TRBJ2-1; 7 nucleotides agree with TRBD2. Trimming removed 2 bases from V and 15 bases from J; junction bases left unmatched: 10. CDR3 size: 13 residues. CDR1 MNHEY and CDR2 SVGAGI come from the germline V gene. In nucleotides, the CDR3 is TGTGCCAGCAGTTACAGAGTAGGACTAGAACCGTTCTTC. It yields the protein CASSYRVGLEPFF.

This clone has a single count. This chain joins TRBV27 and TRBJ2-7; 7 bases agree with TRBD2. V shed 7 bases and J 2 bases; nucleotides not matched to a gene: 14. The CDR3 covers 16 residues. Germline CDR1 MNHEY, CDR2 SMNVEV (reference sequence). CDR3 residues: CASKLKERDPTYEQYF. DNA for the CDR3: TGTGCCAGCAAATTAAAGGAGCGGGATCCGACCTACGAGCAGTACTTC.

The rearrangement joins TRBV25-1 to TRBJ1-5; no definite D call. Between the trimmed V and J ends, which lost 3 bases and 5 bases, there was a span of 11 bases. Per germline, CDR1 MGHDK and CDR2 SYGVNS. The CDR3 extends over 14 amino acids. CDR3 region: CASSDSTADQPQHF. As DNA, the CDR3 is TGTGCCAGCAGTGATTCTACAGCCGATCAGCCCCAGCATTTT.

The chain has TRBV18 and TRBJ1-2, with TRBD1 matching 10 bases. This CDR3 has 13 residues. V trimming: 6 bases; J trimming: 6 bases; junction bases outside the gene matches: 4. Per the germline V gene, CDR1 is KGHSH and CDR2 is LQKENI. The CDR3 region is CASSPDRGDGYTF. The DNA of the CDR3 is TGTGCCAGCTCGCCGGACAGGGGGGATGGCTACACCTTC.

The chain joins TRBV4-3 to TRBJ2-1, with D possibly matching TRBD2 (6 bases). V lost 4 bases and J lost 0, with 19 bases in between. Germline V gene sequence: CDR1 LGHNA, CDR2 YSLEER. This CDR3 has 18 amino acids. DNA of the CDR3: TGCGCCAGCAGCCCACGAGCCGGGAGTCAATTCTCCTACAATGAGCAGTTCTTC. It is translated as CASSPRAGSQFSYNEQFF.

This clone was detected only a few times. The chain links TRBV4-1 to TRBJ2-1; no clear D. V was cut by 1 base and J by 5 bases, with 9 bases left in between. CDR3 length equals 14 residues. CDR1 is MGHRA and CDR2 is YSYEKL in the germline V gene. The CDR3, as DNA: TGCGCCAGCAGCCAAGTCCTGGCACACAATGAGCAGTTCTTC. Its translation is CASSQVLAHNEQFF.

CDR3 sequence reads: CASSSRGATDTQYF. The CDR3 nucleotides read TGTGCCAGCAGTTCTCGCGGGGCCACAGATACGCAGTATTTT. The rearrangement links TRBV27 to TRBJ2-3, with D perhaps TRBD2 (6 bases). Trimming left V 4 bases short and J 2 bases short, with 10 bases between. CDR1 and CDR2 from the germline V gene are MNHEY and SMNVEV (reference sequence). This CDR3 has 14 residues.

The J gene is TRBJ1-1, the V gene TRBV5-5, with 8 bases that match TRBD1. The CDR3 is made up of 15 amino acids. The V gene end was trimmed by 4 bases and the J gene end by 4 bases; junction bases not matched to a gene: 9. From germline, CDR1 is SGHKS and CDR2 YYEKEE (reference sequence). This CDR3 reads CASSARDRRTTEAFF. The CDR3 nucleotides read TGTGCCAGCAGCGCCCGGGACAGGCGAACCACTGAAGCTTTCTTT.

V gene TRBV11-2 combines with J gene TRBJ1-4; D unresolved. Trimming pared 4 bases from V and 7 bases from J, leaving 10 bases between. CDR3 size: 13 residues. The germline CDR1 and CDR2 sequences are SGHAT and FQNNGV. The CDR3 reads CASSWRGGEKLFF. As DNA, the CDR3 is TGTGCCAGCAGCTGGCGTGGAGGTGAAAAACTGTTTTTT.

The table lists this clone with a few counts. Other DNA sequences of this sample code for an identical CDR3. The genes are TRBV6-5 and TRBJ1-5; D is unclear. Germline V gene lookup returns CDR1 MNHEY and CDR2 SVGAGI. The CDR3 spans 14 residues. V lost 6 bases, J lost 0 bases, and 9 bases lay in between. CDR3 sequence reads: CASSPFGSNQPQHF. The CDR3 region has the DNA TGTGCCAGCAGCCCCTTCGGTAGCAATCAGCCCCAGCATTTT.

This rearrangement joins TRBV28 to TRBJ1-1, with D possibly matching TRBD1 (6 bases). Germline V gene data show CDR1 as MDHEN and CDR2 as SYDVKM. The CDR3 totals 11 residues. With 7 bases removed from V and 8 bases from J, the gap between germline ends came to 11 bases. This CDR3 reads CASKWDKEAFF. The CDR3 DNA reads as TGTGCCAGCAAATGGGACAAGGAAGCTTTCTTT.

J is TRBJ2-1 and V is TRBV10-3, with D perhaps matching TRBD2 (6 bases). The ends were cut back, 3 bases at V and 4 bases at J, with 19 bases in the middle. The CDR3 length is 17 residues. CDR1 is ENHRY, CDR2 SYGVKD, per germline. CDR3 amino acids: CAISDPKDGSLYNEQFF. DNA for the CDR3: TGTGCCATCAGTGACCCGAAGGACGGGAGCCTTTACAATGAGCAGTTCTTC.

This chain uses TRBV6-1 with TRBJ1-3; the D gene is possibly TRBD1 (5 bases). This CDR3 has 18 residues. Germline CDR1 MNHNS, CDR2 SASEGT. V dropped 2 bases and J dropped 0 bases, with 17 bases sitting between them. CDR3 DNA: TGTGCCAGCAGTGAAAGGCCCCCCCCAGGGATCTCTGGAAACACCATATATTTT. As protein: CASSERPPPGISGNTIYF.

The J gene is TRBJ2-1, the V gene TRBV5-6; 8 positions match TRBD1. In germline, CDR1 is SGHDT, CDR2 YYEEEE. CDR3 length: 15 residues. Germline trimming cut 0 bases from V and 1 base from J; bases unmatched to any gene: 0. The CDR3 DNA follows: TGTGCCAGCAGCTTGGGACAGGGGTCCTACAATGAGCAGTTCTTC. Amino acid sequence: CASSLGQGSYNEQFF.

The chain couples TRBV4-2 to TRBJ2-3; 9 nucleotides line up with TRBD2. The CDR3 extends over 21 amino acids. Germline CDR1 reads LGHNA; CDR2 reads YNFKEQ. Unmatched junction bases numbered 16, after V lost 0 bases and J lost 0 bases. The CDR3 loop is CASSQDGWASGDAVSTDTQYF. In DNA form, the CDR3 reads TGTGCCAGCAGCCAAGATGGATGGGCTAGCGGGGACGCGGTAAGCACAGATACGCAGTATTTT.

V usage is TRBV6-4 and J usage is TRBJ1-4; D not certain. This CDR3 contains 12 residues. V shed 0 bases and J shed 8 bases, with 4 bases lying between them. Germline assignment: CDR1 MRHNA and CDR2 SNTAGT. CDR3 loop: CASSDSEEKLFF. CDR3 coding DNA: TGTGCCAGCAGTGACTCTGAGGAAAAACTGTTTTTT.

The chain recombines TRBV4-1 with TRBJ2-1, with 7 bases identical to TRBD2. Trimming took 4 bases from V and 8 from J; bases not matched to a gene: 5. The germline V gene encodes CDR1 MGHRA and CDR2 YSYEKL. The CDR3 contains 13 residues. The CDR3 region has the DNA TGCGCCAGCAGCCTCGGACTAGGCGATGAGCAGTTCTTC. This codes for CASSLGLGDEQFF.

This chain joins TRBV5-4 and TRBJ1-2; maybe TRBD1 (6 bases). The germline V gene has CDR1 SGHNT and CDR2 YYREEE (reference sequence). There are 13 residues in the CDR3. V was cut by 0 bases and J by 6 bases, with 9 bases left in between. The DNA for the CDR3 is TGTGCCAGCAGCTTGGGGGGGCCGGATGGCTACACCTTC. This translates into CASSLGGPDGYTF. Variable domain in full (rest from reference TRBV5-4 and TRBJ1-2): ETGVTQSPTHLIKTRGQQVTLRCSSQSGHNTVSWYQQALGQGPQFIFQYYREEENGRGNFPPRFSGLQFPNYSSELNVNALELDDSALYLCASSLGGPDGYTFGSGTRLTVV.

The rearrangement uses TRBV30 and TRBJ1-2; D unresolved. The V gene's germline CDR1 is GTSNPN and CDR2 SVGIG (reference sequence). CDR3 length: 15 residues. Trimming took off 0 bases at V and 0 bases at J, with 11 bases between the two ends. CDR3 protein: CAWSVSPGSNYGYTF. CDR3 DNA: TGTGCCTGGAGTGTCTCTCCAGGATCTAACTATGGCTACACCTTC.

The chain is built from TRBV30 and TRBJ1-1; D possibly corresponds to TRBD1 (6 bases). CDR1 and CDR2 from the germline V gene are GTSNPN and SVGIG (reference sequence). Deletions cut 7 bases from V and 3 bases from J, with 21 bases between. CDR3 length equals 15 residues. The CDR3 here is CALECGPGGHTEAFF. The CDR3 nucleotides are TGTGCCTTGGAGTGCGGCCCGGGGGGCCACACTGAAGCTTTCTTT.

J is TRBJ2-1 and V is TRBV9; D is unclear. CDR1 is SGDLS and CDR2 is YYNGEE in the germline V gene. The V gene lost 1 base and the J gene lost 0 bases, with 5 bases spanning the gap. CDR3 length: 14 amino acids. DNA of the CDR3: TGTGCCAGCAGCGTAAAGAGCTCCTACAATGAGCAGTTCTTC. Protein: CASSVKSSYNEQFF.

Regarding this clone: At one end, the junction sequence differs from germline, possibly due to a read error. V is TRBV27 and J is TRBJ2-1; possibly TRBD1 for D (6 bases). The CDR3 totals 11 residues. CDR1 and CDR2 (germline): MNHEY, SMNVEV (reference sequence). For the CDR3, the DNA is TGTGCCAGCATGGGGCAGGGGACCCGAATCTTC. It encodes CASMGQGTRIF.

The chain carries TRBV7-3 and TRBJ2-7; the match to TRBD2 covers 13 bases. The J segment lost 2 bases and the V segment lost 6 bases, leaving 4 bases of the junction unmatched. CDR1 and CDR2 (germline): SGHTA, FQGTGA. This CDR3 is 15 amino acids long. The CDR3 bases are TGTGCCAGCAGTAGTACTAGCGGGAGGGCCTACGAGCAGTACTTC. Protein sequence: CASSSTSGRAYEQYF. Using reference TRBV7-3 and TRBJ2-7 for the parts outside the CDR3, the full variable domain is GAGVSQTPSNKVTEKGKYVELRCDPISGHTALYWYRQSLGQGPEFLIYFQGTGAADDSGLPNDRFFAVRPEGSVSTLKIQRTERGDSAVYLCASSSTSGRAYEQYFGPGTRLTVT.

The J gene is TRBJ2-5, the V gene TRBV14, with TRBD1 identical over 8 bases. The CDR3 extends over 16 amino acids. CDR1 is SGHDN and CDR2 is FVKESK in the germline V gene. Trimming removed 1 base from V and 5 bases from J; junction bases left unmatched: 9. The CDR3 region is CASSQAADRECETQYF. DNA of the CDR3: TGTGCCAGCAGCCAAGCGGCGGACAGGGAATGTGAGACCCAGTACTTC.